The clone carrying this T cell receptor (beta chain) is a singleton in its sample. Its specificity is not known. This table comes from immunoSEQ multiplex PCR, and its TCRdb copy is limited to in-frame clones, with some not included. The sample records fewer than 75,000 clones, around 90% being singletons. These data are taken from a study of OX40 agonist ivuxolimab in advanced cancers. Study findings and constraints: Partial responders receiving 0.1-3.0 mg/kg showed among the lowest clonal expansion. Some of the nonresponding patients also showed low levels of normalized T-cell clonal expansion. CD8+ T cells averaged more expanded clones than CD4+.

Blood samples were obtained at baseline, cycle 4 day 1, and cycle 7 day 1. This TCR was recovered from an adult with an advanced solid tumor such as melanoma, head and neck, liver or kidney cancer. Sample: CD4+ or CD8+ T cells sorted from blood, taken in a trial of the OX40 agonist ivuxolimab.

The chain's CDR3 is CASRRDTSLSGNTIYF. The CDR3 DNA reads as TGTGCCAGCAGACGGGACACTTCTTTGTCTGGAAACACCATATATTTT. This rearrangement joins TRBV5-5 to TRBJ1-3; D perhaps matches TRBD1 (6 bases). The length of the CDR3 is 16 residues. Germline CDR1 is SGHKS and CDR2 is YYEKEE (reference sequence). The V gene lost 5 bases and the J gene lost 1 base, with 16 bases spanning the gap.